This passage covers 12 T cell receptor beta chains from one sample sequenced in a study of cytotoxic CD8 clonotypes in ibrutinib-treated CLL. Repertoires were generated with immunoSEQ multiplex PCR, while TCRdb's copy carries only in-frame clones and drops some. Among nearly 300,000 clones listed, around 76% were seen once. The sequenced sample was PBMCs, obtained at disease progression, from a patient treated with ibrutinib. The source is a human donor with chronic lymphocytic leukemia.

The chain is built from TRBV5-6 and TRBJ2-7, with D tentatively TRBD1 (6 bases). The ends were cut back, 2 bases at V and 0 bases at J, with 12 bases in the middle. The CDR3 contains 15 residues. Germline-derived CDR1 and CDR2 are SGHDT and YYEEEE. The CDR3 reads CASSFVHRDSYEQYF. The CDR3 coding sequence is TGTGCCAGCAGCTTCGTCCACAGGGACTCCTACGAGCAGTACTTC.

The table lists this clone with a few counts. This chain connects TRBV6-6 to TRBJ1-6, with D maybe TRBD1 (6 bases). V dropped 7 bases and J dropped 7 bases, with 17 bases sitting between them. The germline V gene encodes CDR1 MNHNY and CDR2 SVGAGI (reference sequence). This CDR3 is 15 amino acids long. The DNA for the CDR3 is TGTGCCAGCACTGTCCCCGGACAGACAAATTCACCCCTCCACTTT. Translation gives CASTVPGQTNSPLHF.

V and J are TRBV7-2 and TRBJ1-3; no reliable D call. This CDR3 contains 13 residues. CDR1 SGHTA and CDR2 FQGNSA come from the germline V gene. V was clipped by 7 bases and J by 1 base, with 8 bases between them. The CDR3 nucleotides read TGTGCCAGCACAACGGCTTCTGGAAACACCATATATTTT. Its translation: CASTTASGNTIYF.

The J gene is TRBJ2-3, the V gene TRBV29-1; D is ambiguous. The germline CDR1 and CDR2 sequences are SQVTM and ANQGSEA. Trimming left V 0 bases short and J 5 bases short, with 6 bases between. This CDR3 is built from 12 residues. As DNA, the CDR3 is TGCAGCGTTGAAGATCCAGGAGATACGCAGTATTTT. It yields the protein CSVEDPGDTQYF.

The V gene is TRBV2, the J gene TRBJ1-5; maybe TRBD1 (6 bases). The CDR3 is 13 residues long. CDR1 and CDR2 from the germline V gene are SNHLY and FYNNEI. V lost 4 bases and J 2 bases, leaving 6 bases between the germline ends. In nucleotides, the CDR3 is TGTGCCAGCAGTGGACAGGGCAATCAGCCCCAGCATTTT. Residues: CASSGQGNQPQHF.

The chain is built from TRBV28 and TRBJ2-7; D is unclear. Trimming shortened V by 3 bases and J by 5 bases, and 8 bases separated the two germline ends. This CDR3 comprises 12 residues. Per the germline V gene, CDR1 is MDHEN and CDR2 is SYDVKM. CDR3 residues: CASSFLGNEQYF. CDR3 nucleotides: TGTGCCAGCAGTTTTCTGGGGAACGAGCAGTACTTC.

The chain employs TRBV4-1 and TRBJ2-1; no firm D call. Trimming took off 1 base at V and 8 bases at J, with 12 bases between the two ends. This CDR3 comprises 14 residues. Germline assignment: CDR1 MGHRA and CDR2 YSYEKL. The CDR3 DNA reads as TGCGCCAGCAGCCAAGGGAAGGCAATGGATGAGCAGTTCTTC. Amino acids: CASSQGKAMDEQFF.

The chain uses TRBV7-8 and TRBJ2-7; 9 bases agree with TRBD1. The CDR3 runs 18 residues. J lost 3 bases, V lost 0 bases, and 12 bases had no gene match. The germline CDR1 and CDR2 sequences are SGHVS and FQNEAQ. The CDR3 is CASSLAHLWTGDRYEQYF. CDR3 coding DNA: TGTGCCAGCAGCTTAGCGCATCTTTGGACAGGGGACCGCTACGAGCAGTACTTC.

The J gene is TRBJ1-3, the V gene TRBV2, with a possible D match to TRBD1 (5 bases). Germline lookup yields CDR1 SNHLY and CDR2 FYNNEI. CDR3 length: 19 amino acids. The germline V and J ends were trimmed by 5 bases and 0 bases, with 23 bases remaining between them. CDR3 amino acids: CASSTSATVGGSSGNTIYF. CDR3 DNA: TGTGCCAGCAGTACAAGCGCAACTGTGGGGGGAAGCTCTGGAAACACCATATATTTT.

The rearrangement links TRBV7-9 to TRBJ1-1; D is unresolved. The germline V gene has CDR1 SEHNR and CDR2 FQNEAQ (reference sequence). V gave up 1 base and J gave up 0 bases, with 18 bases separating them. The CDR3 contains 18 residues. The CDR3 sequence is CASSLVGGTRHMNTEAFF. CDR3 in DNA: TGTGCCAGCAGCTTAGTGGGAGGCACCCGACACATGAACACTGAAGCTTTCTTT.

The V call is TRBV19, the J call TRBJ2-3, with 9 bases fitting TRBD1. The J segment lost 0 bases and the V segment lost 6 bases, leaving 7 bases of the junction unmatched. CDR1 is LNHDA and CDR2 is SQIVND in the germline V gene (reference sequence). This CDR3 contains 16 residues. CDR3 sequence (DNA): TGTGCCAGTAGGAGGACAGGGGCTACTAGCACAGATACGCAGTATTTT. Translation: CASRRTGATSTDTQYF.

The chain is built from TRBV11-2 and TRBJ2-7, with 9 bases that match TRBD1. Germline V gene data show CDR1 as SGHAT and CDR2 as FQNNGV. This CDR3 has 18 residues. The J segment lost 3 bases and the V segment lost 5 bases, leaving 17 bases of the junction unmatched. This CDR3 is CASSTRPGQGLGFYEQYF. The CDR3 bases are TGTGCCAGCAGCACGCGTCCGGGACAGGGATTAGGATTCTACGAGCAGTACTTC.